The text below deals with one T cell receptor (beta chain). Its antigen is unknown. Cells were stimulated nonspecifically with anti-CD3/anti-CD28 magnetic beads. CD4+ T cells upregulating both CD40 ligand and CD69 were sorted as responding cells. Donors had undetectable plasma HIV-1 RNA, under 50 copies/mL, for 4+ years. Inclusion required CMV-positive serology and CD4+ counts above 400 cells/uL. The libraries were made with immunoSEQ version 4 in survey mode. Assay used: immunoSEQ multiplex PCR; TCRdb lists only in-frame clones, some missing. The sample has 35,000 to 55,000 clones; 88% are singletons. The data stem from a study of persistence of HIV-infected CD4 T cells. General study results and limits: Antigen-responding cells were enriched for degenerate expanded CDR3beta sequences. Bulk TCR data could not be restricted to HIV-1-infected CMV-responding cells.

The ends lost 4 bases at V and 4 bases at J; junction bases unmatched: 8. The CDR3 is 15 residues long. Per the germline V gene, CDR1 is LNHDA and CDR2 is SQIVND (reference sequence). This sequence originates from an adult woman with HIV who was CMV-seropositive. The chain is built from TRBV19 and TRBJ1-2, with 8 bases that match TRBD1. The source material was CD4+ T cells sorted from PBMCs after roughly 18-hour stimulation, sampled from a patient who received antiretroviral therapy. The CDR3 is CASSKSDRAGYGYTF. CDR3 DNA: TGTGCCAGTAGTAAGTCGGACAGGGCGGGCTATGGCTACACCTTC.